A single sample gave rise to the 27 T cell receptor beta chains below, sequenced in a study of T cells in Graves' hyperthyroidism and ophthalmopathy. It was RNA transcripts that yielded the amplified TCR beta CDR3 regions. HTBI primers were employed in a first-round RT-PCR of the TCR CDR3. MiXCR, run by TCRdb on the multiplex PCR reads, gives a single entry per CDR3 protein. The table has hundreds of thousands of distinct CDR3 sequences, just under 15% seen once. What was sequenced was blood. These receptors came from a woman between 25 and 40 years old with Graves' hyperthyroidism.

This clonotype was found many times. The chain joins TRBV30 to TRBJ2-1, with 8 nucleotides matching TRBD2. CDR1 and CDR2 (germline): GTSNPN, SVGIG (reference sequence). The CDR3 loop spans 12 amino acids. Trimming removed 2 bases from V and 10 bases from J; junction bases left unmatched: 4. The CDR3 DNA reads as TGTGCCTGGAGTAAGGCGGGAGGAGAGCAGTTCTTC. Protein product: CAWSKAGGEQFF.

This clonotype occurred many times. The chain combines TRBV28 with TRBJ2-5; D is possibly TRBD1 (6 bases). The CDR3 is 12 amino acids. Germline V lookup: CDR1 MDHEN, CDR2 SYDVKM. V lost 3 bases, J lost 13 bases, and 15 bases lay in between. As DNA, the CDR3 is TGTGCCAGCAGTTTTGAGGACAGAGTTCCGTACTTC. It specifies CASSFEDRVPYF.

This clonotype has only a few counts. The CDR3 DNA sequence: TGTGCCAGCAGCCTCACCGGGGAGCCCCCTCTAGGCTATGGCTACACCTTC. This sequence encodes CASSLTGEPPLGYGYTF. This rearrangement joins TRBV9 to TRBJ1-2; D gene ambiguous. The V gene lost 4 bases and the J gene lost 4 bases, with 23 bases spanning the gap. The CDR3 totals 17 residues. The germline CDR1 and CDR2 sequences are SGDLS and YYNGEE.

This clonotype was observed a few times. CDR3 coding DNA: TGCAGTGCTAGCTTAGGGGCAGTCGGGGAAAAACTGTTTTTT. Translating gives CSASLGAVGEKLFF. V gene TRBV20-1 combines with J gene TRBJ1-4; perhaps TRBD1 as D (5 bases). V lost 3 bases, J lost 8 bases, and 16 bases lay in between. The CDR3 extends over 14 amino acids. The germline CDR1 and CDR2 sequences are DFQATT and SNEGSKA (reference sequence).

This clonotype was detected many times. The chain couples TRBV12-3 or TRBV12-4 to TRBJ2-3; D is unresolved. This CDR3 has 14 amino acids. Trimming left V 5 bases short and J 0 bases short, with 9 bases between. Written as DNA, the CDR3 is TGTGCCAGCAGTCGAACGGACAGCACAGATACGCAGTATTTT. Encoded protein: CASSRTDSTDTQYF.

At least ten counts were recorded for this clonotype. This chain uses TRBV28 with TRBJ1-3; no firm D call. This CDR3 is built from 11 residues. CDR1 and CDR2 from the germline V gene are MDHEN and SYDVKM. Trimming stripped 5 bases from V and 8 bases from J, with 7 bases between. The CDR3 DNA reads as TGTGCCAGCAGTCCTGGTTACACCATATATTTT. Its protein is CASSPGYTIYF.

This clonotype was observed a few times. This sequence joins TRBV18 and TRBJ1-1, with D uncertain. Germline CDR1 reads KGHSH; CDR2 reads LQKENI. The CDR3 loop spans 17 amino acids. The germline V and J ends were trimmed by 3 bases and 1 base, with 18 bases remaining between them. CDR3: CASSPEYRNPGNTEAFF. The CDR3 DNA reads TGTGCCAGCTCACCGGAGTATCGCAACCCGGGGAACACTGAAGCTTTCTTT. Drawing the rest from reference TRBV18 and TRBJ1-1, the complete variable domain is NAGVMQNPRHLVRRRGQEARLRCSPMKGHSHVYWYRQLPEEGLKFMVYLQKENIIDESGMPKERFSAEFPKEGPSILRIQQVVRGDSAAYFCASSPEYRNPGNTEAFFGQGTRLTVV.

This clonotype has a count of ten or more. This rearrangement joins TRBV12-3 or TRBV12-4 to TRBJ2-3; D unresolved. The length of the CDR3 is 14 residues. V lost 4 bases and J lost 1, with 9 bases in between. DNA for the CDR3: TGTGCCAGCAGTTCCCTCCTTGGCACAGATACGCAGTATTTT. Protein product: CASSSLLGTDTQYF.

This clonotype has more than one count but fewer than ten. The chain has TRBV20-1 and TRBJ2-1; 9 bases match TRBD2. Trimming at V came to 2 bases and at J to 4 bases, leaving 9 bases not matched to a gene. Germline values: CDR1 DFQATT, CDR2 SNEGSKA (reference sequence). This CDR3 is 16 amino acids long. CDR3 DNA sequence: TGCAGTGCTAGACGGTTGGGGACTAGCTTTTACAATGAGCAGTTCTTC. Its translation: CSARRLGTSFYNEQFF.

This clonotype was detected ten times or more. The CDR3 DNA follows: TGTGCCAGCAGCCAAGATCTAGGGGTCAATCAGCCCCAGCATTTT. This codes for CASSQDLGVNQPQHF. J is TRBJ1-5 and V is TRBV3-1, with a weak D call TRBD1 (5 bases). Germline CDR1 reads LGHDT; CDR2 reads YNNKEL (reference sequence). V gave up 0 bases and J gave up 3 bases, with 9 bases separating them. This CDR3 contains 15 residues.

This clonotype was picked up many times. CDR3 sequence (DNA): TGTGCCAGCAGTTCGCTTGGGAGGGGTTATGGCTACACCTTC. Translation gives CASSSLGRGYGYTF. The chain carries TRBV28 and TRBJ1-2; D possibly corresponds to TRBD1 (5 bases). The CDR3 is 14 residues long. The germline V gene encodes CDR1 MDHEN and CDR2 SYDVKM. V was clipped by 4 bases and J by 5 bases, with 14 bases between them.

This clonotype was seen many times. V usage is TRBV11-2 and J usage is TRBJ2-5; no definite D call. V gave up 6 bases and J gave up 4 bases, with 18 bases separating them. The CDR3 is 15 amino acids. The germline V gene encodes CDR1 SGHAT and CDR2 FQNNGV. In nucleotides, the CDR3 is TGTGCCAGCAGAACAATCGAGGCCCTCGGAGAGACCCAGTACTTC. Protein product: CASRTIEALGETQYF.

In its sample, this clonotype was seen a few times. The rearrangement links TRBV20-1 to TRBJ2-1; D unclear. Germline CDR1 is DFQATT and CDR2 is SNEGSKA (reference sequence). The CDR3 contains 14 residues. Trimming removed 7 bases at V and 0 bases at J, with 13 bases between. CDR3 loop: CSDQAMSSYNEQFF. For the CDR3, the DNA is TGCAGTGATCAGGCGATGAGCTCCTACAATGAGCAGTTCTTC.

In this sample, this clonotype turned up many times. The V gene is TRBV12-3 or TRBV12-4, the J gene TRBJ1-5, with D tentatively TRBD1 (6 bases). The length of the CDR3 is 14 residues. V lost 6 bases, J lost 3 bases, and 12 bases lay in between. The CDR3 DNA sequence: TGTGCCAGCAGGCAGACAGGTTCCAATCAGCCCCAGCATTTT. As protein: CASRQTGSNQPQHF.

The sample holds a few counts of this clonotype. V and J are TRBV18 and TRBJ1-2; D might be TRBD1 (6 bases). The CDR3 has 15 amino acids. Germline V lookup: CDR1 KGHSH, CDR2 LQKENI. The V end lost 3 bases, the J end lost 0 bases, and 11 bases lay between the germline ends. In DNA, the CDR3 is TGTGCCAGCTCACCCGGGGGCCTCCCTAACTATGGCTACACCTTC. It encodes CASSPGGLPNYGYTF.

This clonotype was seen only a few times. V gene TRBV5-1 combines with J gene TRBJ2-1, with D perhaps TRBD2 (6 bases). This CDR3 contains 16 residues. V was pared by 3 bases and J by 4 bases, with 17 bases between. Per the germline V gene, CDR1 is SGHRS and CDR2 is YFSETQ. CDR3 region: CASSSVGGGNYNEQFF. The CDR3 DNA reads as TGCGCCAGCAGCTCCGTGGGGGGTGGGAATTACAATGAGCAGTTCTTC.

This clonotype was observed at least ten times. This chain joins TRBV5-1 and TRBJ2-3; TRBD2 matches 8 bases. The CDR3 runs to 15 residues. Germline V gene lookup returns CDR1 SGHRS and CDR2 YFSETQ. Trimming at V came to 2 bases and at J to 2 bases, leaving 4 bases not matched to a gene. CDR3 amino acids: CASSLIAGTTDTQYF. CDR3 sequence (DNA): TGCGCCAGCAGCTTAATAGCGGGAACCACAGATACGCAGTATTTT.

This clonotype was seen a handful of times. CDR3 residues: CASSTGNTEAFF. The CDR3 coding sequence is TGCGCCAGCAGCACAGGGAATACTGAAGCTTTCTTT. This sequence joins TRBV5-1 and TRBJ1-1, with a possible D match to TRBD1 (6 bases). Germline values: CDR1 SGHRS, CDR2 YFSETQ. V lost 4 bases to trimming and J lost 5 bases, with 9 bases between them. CDR3 length: 12 residues.

The chain employs TRBV6-2 or TRBV6-3 and TRBJ2-7, with TRBD2 matching 11 bases. The CDR3 is made up of 16 amino acids. CDR1 MNHEY and CDR2 SVGEGT come from the germline V gene. Trimming at V came to 6 bases and at J to 3 bases, leaving 10 bases not matched to a gene. Here the CDR3 reads CASSQAPGTSGYEQYF. CDR3 nucleotides: TGTGCCAGCAGCCAAGCCCCCGGGACTAGCGGCTACGAGCAGTACTTC.

This clonotype was observed at least ten times. The CDR3 is CSVALDRRSRNTQYF. CDR3 bases: TGCAGCGTTGCCCTCGACAGGCGAAGCAGGAATACGCAGTATTTT. The chain links TRBV29-1 to TRBJ2-3, with D perhaps matching TRBD1 (6 bases). This CDR3 comprises 15 residues. CDR1 is SQVTM and CDR2 is ANQGSEA in the germline V gene. Trimming pared 4 bases from V and 7 bases from J, leaving 21 bases between.

This chain joins TRBV10-3 and TRBJ1-2; no reliable D call. The CDR3 totals 15 residues. Germline assignment: CDR1 ENHRY and CDR2 SYGVKD. V shed 2 bases and J shed 6 bases, with 16 bases lying between them. The DNA for the CDR3 is TGTGCCATCAGTGAGGAGGGTGGAGGGCCGGATGGCTACACCTTC. It is translated as CAISEEGGGPDGYTF.

This clonotype was seen many times. The CDR3 protein is CASSLGSLDSYEQYF. Here the CDR3 DNA reads TGTGCCAGCAGCTTAGGCTCGCTGGACTCCTACGAGCAGTACTTC. The J gene is TRBJ2-7, the V gene TRBV7-9; D unclear. The germline CDR1 and CDR2 sequences are SEHNR and FQNEAQ (reference sequence). Trimming removed 1 base from V and 0 bases from J, with 10 bases in between. This CDR3 has 15 amino acids.

This clonotype has at least ten counts. The chain recombines TRBV19 with TRBJ1-5; TRBD1 matches at 10 bases. Germline CDR1 LNHDA, CDR2 SQIVND (reference sequence). The V and J ends lost 5 bases and 6 bases, in that order; junction bases with no gene match: 7. This CDR3 is 15 amino acids long. CDR3 residues: CASSGGTGDFQPQHF. CDR3 bases: TGTGCCAGTAGTGGGGGGACAGGGGATTTTCAGCCCCAGCATTTT.

The table lists this clonotype with a few counts. The V and J genes are TRBV15 and TRBJ2-2; a weak D match, TRBD1 (5 bases). This CDR3 has 15 residues. Trimming took off 5 bases at V and 2 bases at J, with 12 bases between the two ends. From germline, CDR1 is LNHNV and CDR2 YYDKDF (reference sequence). As DNA, the CDR3 is TGTGCCACCAGCCCCATGACAGTAAACACCGGGGAGCTGTTTTTT. This codes for CATSPMTVNTGELFF.

The chain has TRBV28 and TRBJ1-3; D perhaps matches TRBD1 (5 bases). This CDR3 region has 16 residues. The germline V gene has CDR1 MDHEN and CDR2 SYDVKM. Trimming shortened V by 4 bases and J by 3 bases, and 16 bases separated the two germline ends. The DNA for the CDR3 is TGTGCCAGCAGTTCAGGGACGGGAAAGATTGGAAACACCATATATTTT. Protein: CASSSGTGKIGNTIYF. Drawing the rest from reference TRBV28 and TRBJ1-3, the complete variable domain is DVKVTQSSRYLVKRTGEKVFLECVQDMDHENMFWYRQDPGLGLRLIYFSYDVKMKEKGDIPEGYSVSREKKERFSLILESASTNQTSMYLCASSSGTGKIGNTIYFGEGSWLTVV.

In its sample, this clonotype was seen many times. The chain combines TRBV3-1 with TRBJ2-1; D might be TRBD1 (7 bases). Germline assignment: CDR1 LGHDT and CDR2 YNNKEL (reference sequence). This CDR3 is 15 amino acids long. Trimming pared 2 bases from V and 4 bases from J, leaving 12 bases between. The CDR3 is CASSQQPGGYNEQFF. The CDR3 nucleotides read TGTGCCAGCAGCCAACAACCAGGGGGGTACAATGAGCAGTTCTTC.

There are many counts of this clonotype. The chain combines TRBV2 with TRBJ2-1, with 15 positions matching TRBD2. With V trimmed by 6 bases and J by 12 bases, 3 bases remained unmatched. CDR3 length equals 13 residues. Germline V gives CDR1 SNHLY, CDR2 FYNNEI. CDR3 sequence: CASREGLAGGQFF. CDR3 DNA: TGTGCCAGCAGAGAGGGACTAGCGGGAGGGCAGTTCTTC.